This T cell receptor beta chain was obtained from a study of T cells in Graves' hyperthyroidism and ophthalmopathy. Many counts were recorded for this clonotype. What it recognizes is unknown. Amplified TCR beta CDR3 regions derived from RNA transcripts. The TCR CDR3 was amplified in a first-round RT-PCR using the HTBI primer set. TCRdb analysed the multiplex PCR reads with MiXCR anew, one entry per CDR3 protein. The sample yields around 600,000 distinct CDR3 sequences, 13% to 15% seen once. Regarding the study as a whole: Ophthalmopathy prediction by the model preceded onset by a median roughly 6 months. Stable hyperthyroidism was told apart from ophthalmopathy by a model built on 13 V-J features. Within blood appeared most thyroid clonotypes that had expanded above 0.001.

The TCR was taken from a woman between 45 and 65 years old with Graves' ophthalmopathy. Material: blood.

The CDR3 reads CASTMGALGYTF. The DNA of the CDR3 is TGTGCCAGTACCATGGGTGCTCTTGGCTACACCTTC. This rearrangement joins TRBV19 to TRBJ1-2; D not resolved. This CDR3 region has 12 residues. The V and J ends lost 7 bases and 7 bases respectively, with 13 bases between them. Germline CDR1 is LNHDA and CDR2 is SQIVND (reference sequence).